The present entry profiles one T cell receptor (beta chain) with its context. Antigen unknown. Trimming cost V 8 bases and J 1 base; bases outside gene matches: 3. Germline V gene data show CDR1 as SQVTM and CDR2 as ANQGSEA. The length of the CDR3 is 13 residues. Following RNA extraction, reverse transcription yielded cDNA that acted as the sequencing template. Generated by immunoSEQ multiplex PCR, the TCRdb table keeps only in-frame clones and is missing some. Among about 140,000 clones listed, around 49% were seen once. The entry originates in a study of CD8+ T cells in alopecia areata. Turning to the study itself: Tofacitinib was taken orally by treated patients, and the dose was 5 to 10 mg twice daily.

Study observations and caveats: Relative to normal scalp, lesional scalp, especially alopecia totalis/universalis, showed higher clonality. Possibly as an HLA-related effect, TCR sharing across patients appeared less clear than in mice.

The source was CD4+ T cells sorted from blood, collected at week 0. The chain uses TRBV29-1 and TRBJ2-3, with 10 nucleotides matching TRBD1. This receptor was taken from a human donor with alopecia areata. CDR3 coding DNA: TGCAGCACTGGGACAGGGGGCACAGATACGCAGTATTTT. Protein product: CSTGTGGTDTQYF.